This TCR beta chain was retrieved from a study of blood T cells in healthy people across ages. Study-level results: It was not possible, with unsorted PBMCs, to conclusively compare naive and antigen-experienced cells. Naive T cell percentage showed a strong correlation with the diversity of TCR beta. CMV infection status of these donors was not known.

This CDR3 is 15 amino acids long. The V gene's germline CDR1 is MNHNY and CDR2 SVGAGI (reference sequence). The V segment lost 6 bases and the J segment 5 bases; nucleotides outside the gene matches: 10. Regarding this clonotype: Its cognate antigen is unknown.

It was with a sample-barcoded 5' primer and a J-beta primer mix that a second PCR of roughly 6 to 12 cycles was run. Per sample, CDR3-containing paired-end reads numbered at least 3 million. TCRdb used MiXCR to reprocess the 5' RACE reads, holding one entry per CDR3 protein. The table includes about a million distinct CDR3 sequences, about 53% detected once. The J gene is TRBJ2-1, the V gene TRBV6-6, with TRBD2 matching over 7 bases. Sample: blood. The TCR sequence derives from a woman in her sixties in good health. The CDR3 here is CASSLHGGGDNEQFF. The CDR3 DNA follows: TGTGCCAGCAGCCTCCACGGGGGAGGGGACAATGAGCAGTTCTTC.